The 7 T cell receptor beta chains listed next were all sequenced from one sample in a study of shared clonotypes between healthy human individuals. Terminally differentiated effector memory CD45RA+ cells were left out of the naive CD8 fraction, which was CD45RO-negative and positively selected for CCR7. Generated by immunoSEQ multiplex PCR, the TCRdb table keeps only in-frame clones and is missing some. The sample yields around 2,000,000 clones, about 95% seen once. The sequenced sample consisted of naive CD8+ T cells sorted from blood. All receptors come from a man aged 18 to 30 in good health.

In nucleotides, the CDR3 is TGTGCCAGCAGCTTAAGAGGAGGCGGGTACGAGCAGTACTTC. It specifies CASSLRGGGYEQYF. J is TRBJ2-7 and V is TRBV7-8; possibly TRBD2 for D (5 bases). The germline CDR1 and CDR2 sequences are SGHVS and FQNEAQ. The CDR3 consists of 14 residues. V was cut by 2 bases and J by 4 bases, with 12 bases left in between.

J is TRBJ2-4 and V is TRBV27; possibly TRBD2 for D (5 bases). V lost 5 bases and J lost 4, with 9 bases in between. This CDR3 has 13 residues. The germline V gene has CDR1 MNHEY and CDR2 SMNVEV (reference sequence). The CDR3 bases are TGTGCCAGCAGTCCCGGGGTGAAAAACATTCAGTACTTC. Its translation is CASSPGVKNIQYF.

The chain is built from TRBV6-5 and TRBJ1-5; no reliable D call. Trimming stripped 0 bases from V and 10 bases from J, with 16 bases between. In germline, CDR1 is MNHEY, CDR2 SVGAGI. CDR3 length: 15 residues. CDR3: CASSYSGASFEPQHF. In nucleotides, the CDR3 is TGTGCCAGCAGTTACTCGGGAGCCTCCTTTGAACCCCAGCATTTT.

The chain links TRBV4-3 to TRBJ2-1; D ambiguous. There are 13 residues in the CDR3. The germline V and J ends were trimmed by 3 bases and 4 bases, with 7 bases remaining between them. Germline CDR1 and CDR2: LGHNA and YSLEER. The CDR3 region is CASSQDEYNEQFF. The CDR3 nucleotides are TGCGCCAGCAGCCAGGACGAGTACAATGAGCAGTTCTTC.

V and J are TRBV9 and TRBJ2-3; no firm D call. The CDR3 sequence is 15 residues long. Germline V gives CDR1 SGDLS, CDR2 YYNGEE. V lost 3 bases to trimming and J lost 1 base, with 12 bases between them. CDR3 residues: CASSAQPPGTDTQYF. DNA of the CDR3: TGTGCCAGCAGCGCCCAGCCCCCGGGCACAGATACGCAGTATTTT. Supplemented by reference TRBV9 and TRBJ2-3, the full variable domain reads DSGVTQTPKHLITATGQRVTLRCSPRSGDLSVYWYQQSLDQGLQFLIQYYNGEERAKGNILERFSAQQFPDLHSELNLSSLELGDSALYFCASSAQPPGTDTQYFGPGTRLTVL.

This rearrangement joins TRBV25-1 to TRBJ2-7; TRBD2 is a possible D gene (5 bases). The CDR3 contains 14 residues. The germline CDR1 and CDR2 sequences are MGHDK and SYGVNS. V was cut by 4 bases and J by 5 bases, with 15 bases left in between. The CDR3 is CASSGSRTLHEQYF. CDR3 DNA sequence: TGTGCCAGCAGTGGGTCCAGGACTCTCCACGAGCAGTACTTC.

CDR3 DNA: TGTGCCAGCAGACTACACGATAATAGCAATCAGCCCCAGCATTTT. It translates to CASRLHDNSNQPQHF. The chain links TRBV28 to TRBJ1-5; unclear D gene. There are 15 residues in the CDR3. Germline V lookup: CDR1 MDHEN, CDR2 SYDVKM. Trimming shortened V by 6 bases and J by 0 bases, and 12 bases separated the two germline ends. Variable domain in full (rest from reference TRBV28 and TRBJ1-5): DVKVTQSSRYLVKRTGEKVFLECVQDMDHENMFWYRQDPGLGLRLIYFSYDVKMKEKGDIPEGYSVSREKKERFSLILESASTNQTSMYLCASRLHDNSNQPQHFGDGTRLSIL.